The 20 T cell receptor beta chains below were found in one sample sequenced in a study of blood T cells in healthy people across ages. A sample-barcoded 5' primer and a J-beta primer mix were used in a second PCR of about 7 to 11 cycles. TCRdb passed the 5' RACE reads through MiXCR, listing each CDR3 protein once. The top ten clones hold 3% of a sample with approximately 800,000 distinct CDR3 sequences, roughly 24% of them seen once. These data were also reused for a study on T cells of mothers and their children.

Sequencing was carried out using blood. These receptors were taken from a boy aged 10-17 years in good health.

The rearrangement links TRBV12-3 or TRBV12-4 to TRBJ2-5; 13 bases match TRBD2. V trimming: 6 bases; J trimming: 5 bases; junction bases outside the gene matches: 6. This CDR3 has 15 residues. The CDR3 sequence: CASRELAGGRETQYF. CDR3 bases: TGTGCCAGCAGAGAACTAGCGGGGGGGCGGGAGACCCAGTACTTC.

This CDR3 is CASTLVGSTSNQPQHF. The CDR3 DNA follows: TGTGCCAGCACCCTTGTGGGGTCTACTAGCAATCAGCCCCAGCATTTT. This chain uses TRBV12-3 or TRBV12-4 with TRBJ1-5; D remains ambiguous. The CDR3 length is 16 residues. The V end was cut by 7 bases, the J end by 0 bases, with 16 bases between.

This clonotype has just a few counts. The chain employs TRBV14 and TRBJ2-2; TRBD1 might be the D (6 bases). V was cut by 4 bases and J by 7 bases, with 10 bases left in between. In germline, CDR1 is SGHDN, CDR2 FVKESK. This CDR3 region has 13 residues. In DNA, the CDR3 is TGTGCCAGCAGCCGCCAGGGGCACGGGGAGCTGTTTTTT. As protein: CASSRQGHGELFF. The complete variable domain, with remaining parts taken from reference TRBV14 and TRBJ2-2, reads EAGVTQFPSHSVIEKGQTVTLRCDPISGHDNLYWYRRVMGKEIKFLLHFVKESKQDESGMPNNRFLAERTGGTYSTLKVQPAELEDSGVYFCASSRQGHGELFFGEGSRLTVL.

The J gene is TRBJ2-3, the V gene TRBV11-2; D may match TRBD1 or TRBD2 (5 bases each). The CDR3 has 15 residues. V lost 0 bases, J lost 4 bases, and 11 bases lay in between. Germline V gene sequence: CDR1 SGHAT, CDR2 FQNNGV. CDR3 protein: CASSLDPGAPDTQYF. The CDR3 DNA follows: TGTGCCAGCAGCTTAGATCCCGGGGCCCCAGATACGCAGTATTTT.

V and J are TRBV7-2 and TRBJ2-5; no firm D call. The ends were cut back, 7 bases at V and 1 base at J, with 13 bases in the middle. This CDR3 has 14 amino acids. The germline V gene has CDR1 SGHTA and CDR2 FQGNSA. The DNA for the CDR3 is TGTGCCAGCATGATTCGTTGGGGCCAAGAGACCCAGTACTTC. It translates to CASMIRWGQETQYF.

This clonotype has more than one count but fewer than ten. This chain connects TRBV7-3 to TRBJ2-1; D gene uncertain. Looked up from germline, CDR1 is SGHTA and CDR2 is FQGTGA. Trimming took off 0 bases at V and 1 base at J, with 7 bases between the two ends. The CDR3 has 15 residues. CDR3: CASSLTGLSYNEQFF. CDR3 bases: TGTGCCAGCAGCTTAACTGGTTTATCCTACAATGAGCAGTTCTTC.

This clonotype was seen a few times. The chain's CDR3 is CSAAALSLSYGYTF. In nucleotides, the CDR3 is TGCAGTGCCGCCGCCCTTTCCCTAAGCTATGGCTACACCTTC. The rearrangement joins TRBV20-1 to TRBJ1-2; D unresolved. The germline V gene has CDR1 DFQATT and CDR2 SNEGSKA (reference sequence). Trimming left V 6 bases short and J 4 bases short, with 18 bases between. This CDR3 has 14 amino acids.

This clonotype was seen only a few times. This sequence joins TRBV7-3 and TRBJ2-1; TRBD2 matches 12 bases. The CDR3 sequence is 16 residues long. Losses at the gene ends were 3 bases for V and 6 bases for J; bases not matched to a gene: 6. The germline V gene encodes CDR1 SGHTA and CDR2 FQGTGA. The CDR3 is CASSFLTSGGFNEQFF. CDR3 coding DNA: TGTGCCAGCAGCTTTCTCACTAGCGGGGGGTTCAATGAGCAGTTCTTC.

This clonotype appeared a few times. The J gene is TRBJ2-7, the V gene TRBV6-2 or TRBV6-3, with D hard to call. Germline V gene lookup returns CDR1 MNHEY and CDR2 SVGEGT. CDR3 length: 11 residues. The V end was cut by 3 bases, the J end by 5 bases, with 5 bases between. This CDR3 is CASSYADEQYF. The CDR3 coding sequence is TGTGCCAGCAGTTATGCTGACGAGCAGTACTTC.

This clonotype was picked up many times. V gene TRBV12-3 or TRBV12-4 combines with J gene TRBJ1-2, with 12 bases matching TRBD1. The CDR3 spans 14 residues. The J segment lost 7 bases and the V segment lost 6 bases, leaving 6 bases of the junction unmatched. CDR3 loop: CASSQGQGAGGYTF. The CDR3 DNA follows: TGTGCCAGCAGCCAGGGACAGGGGGCCGGTGGCTACACCTTC.

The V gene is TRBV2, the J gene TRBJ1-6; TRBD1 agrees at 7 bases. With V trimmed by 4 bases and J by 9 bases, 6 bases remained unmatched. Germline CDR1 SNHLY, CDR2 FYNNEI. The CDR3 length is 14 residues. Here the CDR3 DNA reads TGTGCCAGCAGTGTAGGACAGGCCTTTTCACCCCTCCACTTT. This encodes CASSVGQAFSPLHF.

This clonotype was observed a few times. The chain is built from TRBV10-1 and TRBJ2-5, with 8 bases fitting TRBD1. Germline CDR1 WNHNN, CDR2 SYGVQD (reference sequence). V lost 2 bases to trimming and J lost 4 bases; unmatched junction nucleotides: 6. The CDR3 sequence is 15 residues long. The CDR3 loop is CASSENRQGRETQYF. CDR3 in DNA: TGCGCCAGCAGTGAGAACAGACAGGGGAGAGAGACCCAGTACTTC.

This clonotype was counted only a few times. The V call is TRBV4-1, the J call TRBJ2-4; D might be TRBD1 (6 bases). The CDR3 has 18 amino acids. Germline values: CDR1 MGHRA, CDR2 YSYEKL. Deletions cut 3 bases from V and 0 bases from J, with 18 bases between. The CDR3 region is CASSHWTVPKGAKNIQYF. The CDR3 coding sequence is TGCGCCAGCAGCCACTGGACAGTCCCCAAGGGAGCCAAAAACATTCAGTACTTC.

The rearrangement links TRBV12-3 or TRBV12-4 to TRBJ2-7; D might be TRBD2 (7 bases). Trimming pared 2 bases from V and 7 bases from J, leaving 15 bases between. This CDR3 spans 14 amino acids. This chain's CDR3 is CASSLLAGAGEQYF. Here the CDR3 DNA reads TGTGCCAGCAGTTTATTGGCGGGGGCAGGGGAGCAGTACTTC.

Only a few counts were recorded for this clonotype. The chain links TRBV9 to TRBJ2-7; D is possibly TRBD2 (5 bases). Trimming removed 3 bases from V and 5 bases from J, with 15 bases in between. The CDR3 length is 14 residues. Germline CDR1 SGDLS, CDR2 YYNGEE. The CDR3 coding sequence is TGTGCCAGCAGCGAGGCGGAGGTTCCAAACGAGCAGTACTTC. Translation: CASSEAEVPNEQYF.

The CDR3 region has the DNA TGTGCCAGCAGTTGGACAGCTTATGGCTACACCTTC. This codes for CASSWTAYGYTF. The chain carries TRBV6-6 and TRBJ1-2, with TRBD1 as a possible D gene (6 bases). The germline V gene encodes CDR1 MNHNY and CDR2 SVGAGI (reference sequence). The germline V and J ends were trimmed by 4 bases and 5 bases, with 8 bases remaining between them. The CDR3 consists of 12 residues.

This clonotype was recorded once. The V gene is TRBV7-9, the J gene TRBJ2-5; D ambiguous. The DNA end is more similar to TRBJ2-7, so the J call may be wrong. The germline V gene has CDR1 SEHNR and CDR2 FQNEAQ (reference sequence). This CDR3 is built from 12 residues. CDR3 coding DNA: TGTGCCAGCAGCCCAGATTTCCGCGAGCAGTACTTC. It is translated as CASSPDFREQYF.

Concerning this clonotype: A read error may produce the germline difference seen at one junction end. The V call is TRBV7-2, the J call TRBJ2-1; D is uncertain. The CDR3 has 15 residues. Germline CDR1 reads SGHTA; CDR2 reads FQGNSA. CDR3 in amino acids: CASSLIWPYYNEKFF. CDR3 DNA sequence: TGTGCCAGCAGCTTAATTTGGCCATACTACAATGAGAAGTTCTTC. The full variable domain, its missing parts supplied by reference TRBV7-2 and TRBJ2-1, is GAGVSQSPSNKVTEKGKDVELRCDPISGHTALYWYRQSLGQGLEFLIYFQGNSAPDKSGLPSDRFSAERTGGSVSTLTIQRTQQEDSAVYLCASSLIWPYYNEKFFGPGTRLTVL.

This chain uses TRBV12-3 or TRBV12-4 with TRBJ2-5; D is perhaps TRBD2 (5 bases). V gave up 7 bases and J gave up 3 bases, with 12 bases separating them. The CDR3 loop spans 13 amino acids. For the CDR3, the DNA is TGTGCCAGCATTGCGGACGGGAAAGAGACCCAGTACTTC. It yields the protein CASIADGKETQYF.

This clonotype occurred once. In nucleotides, the CDR3 is TGTGCCAGCAGTGGCCCGGACAGGGTAAAGGAGACCCAGTACTTC. Translation: CASSGPDRVKETQYF. The chain carries TRBV28 and TRBJ2-5; 8 bases fit TRBD1. The V and J ends lost 5 bases and 5 bases, in that order; junction bases with no gene match: 10. The CDR3 loop spans 15 amino acids. Germline V CDR1 and CDR2: MDHEN, SYDVKM.